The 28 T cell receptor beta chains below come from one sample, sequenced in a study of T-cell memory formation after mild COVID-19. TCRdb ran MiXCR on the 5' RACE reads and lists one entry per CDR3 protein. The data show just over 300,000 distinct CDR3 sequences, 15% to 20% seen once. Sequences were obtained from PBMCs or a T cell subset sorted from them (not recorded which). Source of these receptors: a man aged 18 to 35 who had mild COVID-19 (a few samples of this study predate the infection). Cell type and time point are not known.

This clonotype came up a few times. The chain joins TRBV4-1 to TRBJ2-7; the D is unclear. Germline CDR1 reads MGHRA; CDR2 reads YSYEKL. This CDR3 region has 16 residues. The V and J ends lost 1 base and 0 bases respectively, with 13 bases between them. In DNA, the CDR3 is TGCGCCAGCAGCCAAGGAATTGGGCGGAGCTCCTACGAGCAGTACGTC. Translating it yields CASSQGIGRSSYEQYV.

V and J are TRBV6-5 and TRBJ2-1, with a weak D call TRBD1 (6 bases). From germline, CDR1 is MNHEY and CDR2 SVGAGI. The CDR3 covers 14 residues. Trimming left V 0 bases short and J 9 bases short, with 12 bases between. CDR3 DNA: TGTGCCAGCAGTTACTCGGGCCAGGGGAGTGAGCAGTTCTTC. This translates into CASSYSGQGSEQFF.

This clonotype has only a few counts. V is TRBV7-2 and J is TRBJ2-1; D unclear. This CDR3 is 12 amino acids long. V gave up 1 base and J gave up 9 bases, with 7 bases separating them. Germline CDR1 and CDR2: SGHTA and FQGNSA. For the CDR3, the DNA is TGTGCCAGCAGCTTAGACGTGGGTGAGCAGTTCTTC. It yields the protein CASSLDVGEQFF.

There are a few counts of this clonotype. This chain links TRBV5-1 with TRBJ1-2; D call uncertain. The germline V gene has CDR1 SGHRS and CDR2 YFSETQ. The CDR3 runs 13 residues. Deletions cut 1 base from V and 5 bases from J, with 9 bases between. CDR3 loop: CASSLLPEYGYTF. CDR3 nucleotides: TGCGCCAGCAGCTTGCTCCCTGAGTATGGCTACACCTTC.

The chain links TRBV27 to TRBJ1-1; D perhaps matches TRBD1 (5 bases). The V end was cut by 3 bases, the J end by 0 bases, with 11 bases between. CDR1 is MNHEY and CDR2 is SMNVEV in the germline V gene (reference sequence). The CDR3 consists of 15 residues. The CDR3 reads CASSFGADLNTEAFF. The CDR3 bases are TGTGCCAGCAGTTTCGGGGCGGACTTGAACACTGAAGCTTTCTTT.

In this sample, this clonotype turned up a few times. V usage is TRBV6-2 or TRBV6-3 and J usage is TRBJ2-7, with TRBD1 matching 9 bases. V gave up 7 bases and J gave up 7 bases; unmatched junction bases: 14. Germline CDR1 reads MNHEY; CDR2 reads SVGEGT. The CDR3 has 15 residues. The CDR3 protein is CASTPPGTGWREQYF. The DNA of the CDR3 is TGTGCCAGCACACCACCCGGGACAGGGTGGAGGGAGCAGTACTTC.

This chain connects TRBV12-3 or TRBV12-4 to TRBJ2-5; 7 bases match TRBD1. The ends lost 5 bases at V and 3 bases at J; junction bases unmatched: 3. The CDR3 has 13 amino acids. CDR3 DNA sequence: TGTGCCAGCAGTAGGGACAGAAAAGAGACCCAGTACTTC. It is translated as CASSRDRKETQYF.

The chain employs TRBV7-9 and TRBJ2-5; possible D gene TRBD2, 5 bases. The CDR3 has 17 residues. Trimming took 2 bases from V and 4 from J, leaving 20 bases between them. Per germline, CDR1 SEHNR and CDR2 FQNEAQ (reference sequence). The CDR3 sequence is CASSLLGGRTRVETQYF. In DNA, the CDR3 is TGTGCCAGCAGCTTATTAGGAGGTCGAACTCGGGTAGAGACCCAGTACTTC.

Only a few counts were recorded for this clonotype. The CDR3 here is CASSLSGVVGNEQFF. The DNA for the CDR3 is TGCGCCAGCAGCTTGTCAGGGGTTGTAGGCAATGAGCAGTTCTTC. The rearrangement joins TRBV5-1 to TRBJ2-1, with a possible D match to TRBD1 (6 bases). The V gene lost 1 base and the J gene lost 6 bases, with 14 bases spanning the gap. CDR3 length: 15 residues. Germline CDR1 is SGHRS and CDR2 is YFSETQ.

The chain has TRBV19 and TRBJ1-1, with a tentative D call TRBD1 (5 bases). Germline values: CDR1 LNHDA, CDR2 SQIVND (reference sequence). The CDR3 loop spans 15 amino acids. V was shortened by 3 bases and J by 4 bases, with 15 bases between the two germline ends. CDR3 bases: TGTGCCAGTAGTATTCTGGCAGGGAGAGGCACTGAAGCTTTCTTT. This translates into CASSILAGRGTEAFF.

CDR3 loop: CASSLNLNTEAFF. CDR3 coding DNA: TGTGCCAGCAGTTTGAACCTGAACACTGAAGCTTTCTTT. The rearrangement joins TRBV28 to TRBJ1-1; D remains ambiguous. Trimming took 3 bases from V and 0 from J, leaving 5 bases between them. This CDR3 region has 13 residues. The germline CDR1 and CDR2 sequences are MDHEN and SYDVKM.

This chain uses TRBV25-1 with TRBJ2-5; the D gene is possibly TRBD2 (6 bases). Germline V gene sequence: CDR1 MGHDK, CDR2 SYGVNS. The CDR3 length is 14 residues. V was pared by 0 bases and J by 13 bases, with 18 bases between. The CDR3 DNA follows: TGTGCCAGCAGTGAATACCAAGGAGGAGGGATTCCGTACTTC. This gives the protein CASSEYQGGGIPYF.

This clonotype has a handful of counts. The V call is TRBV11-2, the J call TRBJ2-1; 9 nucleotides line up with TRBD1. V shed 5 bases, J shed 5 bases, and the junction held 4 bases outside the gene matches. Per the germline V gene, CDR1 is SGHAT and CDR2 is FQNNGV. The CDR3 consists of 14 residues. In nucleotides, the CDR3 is TGTGCCAGCAGCCTGGGACAGGGCAACAATGAGCAGTTCTTC. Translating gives CASSLGQGNNEQFF.

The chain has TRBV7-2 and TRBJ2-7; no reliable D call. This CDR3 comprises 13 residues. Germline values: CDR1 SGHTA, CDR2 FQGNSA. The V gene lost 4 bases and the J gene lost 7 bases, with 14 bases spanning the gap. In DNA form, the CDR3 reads TGTGCCAGCAGCTCCCACCTCCGGATAGAGCAGTACTTC. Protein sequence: CASSSHLRIEQYF. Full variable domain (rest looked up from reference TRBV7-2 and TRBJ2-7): GAGVSQSPSNKVTEKGKDVELRCDPISGHTALYWYRQSLGQGLEFLIYFQGNSAPDKSGLPSDRFSAERTGGSVSTLTIQRTQQEDSAVYLCASSSHLRIEQYFGPGTRLTVT.

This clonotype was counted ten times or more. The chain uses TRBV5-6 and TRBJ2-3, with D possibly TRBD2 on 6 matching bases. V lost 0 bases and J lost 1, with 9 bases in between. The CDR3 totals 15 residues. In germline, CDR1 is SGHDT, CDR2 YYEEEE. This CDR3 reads CASSLGGGGTDTQYF. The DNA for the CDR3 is TGTGCCAGCAGCTTGGGAGGCGGGGGCACAGATACGCAGTATTTT.

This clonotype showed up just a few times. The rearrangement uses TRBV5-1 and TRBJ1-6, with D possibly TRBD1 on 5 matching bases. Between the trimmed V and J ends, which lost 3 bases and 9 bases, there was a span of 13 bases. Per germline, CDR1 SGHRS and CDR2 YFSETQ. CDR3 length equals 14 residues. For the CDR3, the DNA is TGCGCCAGCAGCTGGTCCCAGGGAACTTCACCCCTCCACTTT. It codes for CASSWSQGTSPLHF.

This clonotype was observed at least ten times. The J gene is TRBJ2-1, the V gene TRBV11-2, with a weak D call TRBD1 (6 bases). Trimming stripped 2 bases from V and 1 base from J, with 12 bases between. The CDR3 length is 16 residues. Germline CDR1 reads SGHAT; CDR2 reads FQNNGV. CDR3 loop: CASSLFWTASYNEQFF. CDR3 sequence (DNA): TGTGCCAGCAGCTTATTCTGGACAGCATCCTACAATGAGCAGTTCTTC.

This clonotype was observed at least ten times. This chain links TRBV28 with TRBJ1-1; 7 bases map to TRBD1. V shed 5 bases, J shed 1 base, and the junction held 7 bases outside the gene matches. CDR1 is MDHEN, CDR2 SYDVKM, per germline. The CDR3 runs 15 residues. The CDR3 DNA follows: TGTGCCAGCAGTCCCAGGGGGGGAGGGAACACTGAAGCTTTCTTT. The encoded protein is CASSPRGGGNTEAFF.

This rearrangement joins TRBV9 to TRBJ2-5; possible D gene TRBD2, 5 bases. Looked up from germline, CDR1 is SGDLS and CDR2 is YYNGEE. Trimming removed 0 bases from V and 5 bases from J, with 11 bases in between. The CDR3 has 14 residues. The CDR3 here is CASSVGVGDETQYF. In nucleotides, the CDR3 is TGTGCCAGCAGCGTAGGGGTCGGGGATGAGACCCAGTACTTC.

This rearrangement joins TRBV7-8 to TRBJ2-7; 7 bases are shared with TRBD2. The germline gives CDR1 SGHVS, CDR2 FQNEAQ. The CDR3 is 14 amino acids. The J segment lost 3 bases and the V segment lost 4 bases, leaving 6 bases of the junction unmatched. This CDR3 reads CASSWGLQDYEQYV. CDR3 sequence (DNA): TGTGCCAGCAGCTGGGGACTACAAGACTACGAGCAGTACGTC.

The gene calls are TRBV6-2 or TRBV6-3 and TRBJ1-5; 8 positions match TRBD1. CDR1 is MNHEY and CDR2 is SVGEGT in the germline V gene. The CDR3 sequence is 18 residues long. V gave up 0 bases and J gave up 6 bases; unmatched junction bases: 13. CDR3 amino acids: CASSYSTGEDRVGQPQHF. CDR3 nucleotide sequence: TGTGCCAGCAGTTACTCGACAGGAGAGGACAGGGTCGGTCAGCCCCAGCATTTT.

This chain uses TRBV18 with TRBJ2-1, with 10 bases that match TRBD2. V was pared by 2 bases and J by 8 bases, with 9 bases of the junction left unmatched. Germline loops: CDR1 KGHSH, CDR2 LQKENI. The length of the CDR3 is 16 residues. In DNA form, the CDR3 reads TGTGCCAGCTCACCAATCCCGGCTAGCGGGGGTTATGAGCAGTTCTTC. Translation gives CASSPIPASGGYEQFF.

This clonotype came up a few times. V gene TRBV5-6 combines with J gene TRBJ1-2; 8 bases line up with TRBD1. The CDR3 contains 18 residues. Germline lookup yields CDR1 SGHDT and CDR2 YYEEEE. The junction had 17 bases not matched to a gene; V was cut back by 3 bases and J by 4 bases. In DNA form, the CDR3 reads TGTGCCAGCAGCTCCCCAACATCGGACAGGGATAGGACCTATGGCTACACCTTC. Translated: CASSSPTSDRDRTYGYTF.

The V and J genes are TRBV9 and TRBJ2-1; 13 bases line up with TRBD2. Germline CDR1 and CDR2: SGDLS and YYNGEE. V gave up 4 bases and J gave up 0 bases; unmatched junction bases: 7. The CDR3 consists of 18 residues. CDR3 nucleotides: TGTGCCAGCAGCACTAGGACTAGCGGGGGAAGCTCCTACAATGAGCAGTTCTTC. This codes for CASSTRTSGGSSYNEQFF.

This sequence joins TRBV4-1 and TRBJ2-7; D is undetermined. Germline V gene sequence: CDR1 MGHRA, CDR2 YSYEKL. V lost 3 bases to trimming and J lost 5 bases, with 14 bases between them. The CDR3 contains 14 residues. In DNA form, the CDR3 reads TGCGCCAGCAGCCACACGCCGAACCCCCACGAGCAGTACTTC. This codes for CASSHTPNPHEQYF.

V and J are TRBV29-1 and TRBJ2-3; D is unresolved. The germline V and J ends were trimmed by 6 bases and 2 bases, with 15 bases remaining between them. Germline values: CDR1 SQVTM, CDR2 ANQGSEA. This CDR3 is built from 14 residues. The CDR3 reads CSVAPWTDTDTQYF. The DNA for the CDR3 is TGCAGCGTAGCGCCCTGGACGGACACAGATACGCAGTATTTT.

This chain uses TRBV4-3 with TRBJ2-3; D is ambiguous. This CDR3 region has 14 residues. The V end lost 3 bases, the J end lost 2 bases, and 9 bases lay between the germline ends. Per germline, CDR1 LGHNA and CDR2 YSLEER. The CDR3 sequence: CASSHTDLTDTQYF. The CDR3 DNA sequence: TGCGCCAGCAGCCATACGGACCTCACAGATACGCAGTATTTT.

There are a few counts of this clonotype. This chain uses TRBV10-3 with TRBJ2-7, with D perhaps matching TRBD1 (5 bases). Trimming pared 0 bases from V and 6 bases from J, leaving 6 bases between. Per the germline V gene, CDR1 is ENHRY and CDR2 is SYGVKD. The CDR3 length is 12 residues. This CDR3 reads CAISESTAEQYF. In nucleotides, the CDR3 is TGTGCCATCAGTGAGTCGACAGCCGAGCAGTACTTC.